Following are 12 T cell receptor beta chains from one sample sequenced in a study of beta chain features in type 1 diabetes. The authors reverse transcribed all of the isolated RNA, so sequencing captured expressed TCRB transcripts. The repertoire was sequenced with immunoSEQ multiplex PCR; TCRdb's copy has only in-frame clones and lacks some. This table has about 16,000 clones, just under 55% appearing once. Sequencing used stem cell memory CD4+ T cells from blood. Receptors originate from a woman younger than 30 in good health.

The genes are TRBV5-4 and TRBJ2-1; D remains ambiguous. CDR1 and CDR2 (germline): SGHNT, YYREEE (reference sequence). With 1 base removed from V and 10 bases from J, the gap between germline ends came to 15 bases. The CDR3 sequence is 14 residues long. CDR3 protein: CASSLMGTSAEQFF. The CDR3 coding sequence is TGTGCCAGCAGCTTGATGGGCACTTCGGCGGAGCAGTTCTTC.

This clone was counted between two and nine times. V is TRBV5-1 and J is TRBJ2-7; D not resolved. V dropped 3 bases and J dropped 5 bases, with 18 bases sitting between them. The CDR3 contains 15 residues. The germline gives CDR1 SGHRS, CDR2 YFSETQ. The CDR3 bases are TGCGCCAGCAGCTCCTACAGTTTCTCTTCAGACGAGCAGTACTTC. Encoded protein: CASSSYSFSSDEQYF.

The table lists this clone with a count of one. The chain recombines TRBV10-3 with TRBJ1-1, with a tentative D call TRBD1 (5 bases). The CDR3 totals 15 residues. Germline CDR1 reads ENHRY; CDR2 reads SYGVKD. The ends were cut back, 6 bases at V and 1 base at J, with 15 bases in the middle. CDR3 region: CAIRPSGRWNTEAFF. The CDR3 bases are TGTGCCATCAGGCCCTCAGGGAGGTGGAACACTGAAGCTTTCTTT.

The chain links TRBV5-1 to TRBJ2-5; possible D gene TRBD2, 6 bases. The end of the DNA aligns better with TRBJ2-7, so the J call may be wrong. Germline V CDR1 and CDR2: SGHRS, YFSETQ. The CDR3 contains 14 residues. CDR3 protein: CASSLALGGYEQYF. The CDR3 nucleotides are TGCGCCAGCAGCTTGGCCTTGGGAGGATACGAGCAGTACTTC.

V is TRBV19 and J is TRBJ2-2, with 11 bases fitting TRBD1. Trimming removed 4 bases from V and 4 bases from J; junction bases left unmatched: 17. Germline V gives CDR1 LNHDA, CDR2 SQIVND (reference sequence). The CDR3 loop spans 20 amino acids. Written as DNA, the CDR3 is TGTGCCAGTAGTAAAATTCGATCCGCAACCGGGACAGGGGGCACCGGGGAGCTGTTTTTT. Translating gives CASSKIRSATGTGGTGELFF. Variable domain in full (rest from reference TRBV19 and TRBJ2-2): DGGITQSPKYLFRKEGQNVTLSCEQNLNHDAMYWYRQDPGQGLRLIYYSQIVNDFQKGDIAEGYSVSREKKESFPLTVTSAQKNPTAFYLCASSKIRSATGTGGTGELFFGEGSRLTVL.

The chain recombines TRBV5-1 with TRBJ2-3; possible D gene TRBD1, 7 bases. In germline, CDR1 is SGHRS, CDR2 YFSETQ. There are 16 residues in the CDR3. Trimming took off 0 bases at V and 3 bases at J, with 14 bases between the two ends. The CDR3 nucleotides read TGCGCCAGCAGCTTGGAGGGCAGGGGGGCGACAGATACGCAGTATTTT. As protein: CASSLEGRGATDTQYF.

This clone was seen a single time. The chain joins TRBV27 to TRBJ1-2; 8 nucleotides match TRBD1. Germline V gives CDR1 MNHEY, CDR2 SMNVEV (reference sequence). CDR3 length equals 14 residues. Trimming removed 5 bases from V and 2 bases from J; junction bases left unmatched: 4. In nucleotides, the CDR3 is TGTGCCAGCAGTCTCCGGACAGGGAACTATGGCTACACCTTC. Encoded protein: CASSLRTGNYGYTF.

Only a few counts were recorded for this clone. This chain connects TRBV10-3 to TRBJ2-1; 7 nucleotides match TRBD2. With 4 bases clipped from V and 10 bases from J, the junction kept 13 bases outside the gene matches. The CDR3 is 15 residues long. In germline, CDR1 is ENHRY, CDR2 SYGVKD. This CDR3 reads CAISGRSGPPQEQFF. CDR3 sequence (DNA): TGTGCCATCAGTGGGCGTAGCGGGCCGCCTCAAGAGCAGTTCTTC.

The chain recombines TRBV10-2 with TRBJ1-1; D remains ambiguous. Germline CDR1 reads WSHSY; CDR2 reads SAAADI. Trimming took 4 bases from V and 4 from J, leaving 19 bases between them. The CDR3 spans 16 residues. The DNA for the CDR3 is TGCGCCAGCAGTGGCGAGGCCGTACCTTTGGTCACTGAAGCTTTCTTT. It specifies CASSGEAVPLVTEAFF.

The chain is built from TRBV14 and TRBJ2-1; 7 positions match TRBD1. V was clipped by 5 bases and J by 12 bases; unmatched bases: 19. CDR1 SGHDN and CDR2 FVKESK come from the germline V gene. CDR3 size: 16 residues. The CDR3 is CASSGLRGKSWARQFF. CDR3 bases: TGTGCCAGCAGCGGACTCAGGGGGAAGAGTTGGGCTCGGCAGTTCTTC.

The sample holds a few counts of this clone. This chain connects TRBV6-1 to TRBJ1-1; possible D gene TRBD1, 5 bases. This CDR3 comprises 13 residues. Trimming removed 3 bases at V and 6 bases at J, with 11 bases between. CDR1 and CDR2 from the germline V gene are MNHNS and SASEGT. The CDR3: CASSDSGIPEAFF. The DNA of the CDR3 is TGTGCCAGCAGTGATTCAGGGATCCCTGAAGCTTTCTTT.

The gene calls are TRBV19 and TRBJ1-5; D is unclear. The CDR3 is 14 residues long. Germline assignment: CDR1 LNHDA and CDR2 SQIVND (reference sequence). V lost 7 bases and J 6 bases, leaving 16 bases between the germline ends. DNA for the CDR3: TGTGCCAGTAATGATTGGGCCCCAAGTCAGCCCCAGCATTTT. This encodes CASNDWAPSQPQHF.